Here is one T cell receptor beta chain with its context. The data stem from a study of T-cell reconstitution after alpha-beta-depleted transplantation in children. TCRbeta library preparation incorporated unique molecular identifiers. TCRdb ran MiXCR on the PCR reads and lists one entry per CDR3 protein. This table holds 400,000 to 500,000 distinct CDR3 sequences, around 9.9% found once. The V end lost 0 bases, the J end lost 6 bases, and 8 bases lay between the germline ends. The CDR3 length is 13 residues. CDR1 and CDR2 (germline): LGHNA, YSLEER. The chain uses TRBV4-3 and TRBJ1-2, with D unclear. Sequencing was performed on PBMCs from the stem cell graft donor, taken from the stem cell graft. This sequence was found in a human donor who donated a stem cell graft to a child with acute myeloid leukemia. CDR3 sequence (DNA): TGCGCCAGCAGCCAAGAGACGGGGAATGGCTACACCTTC. This codes for CASSQETGNGYTF.